These 29 T cell receptor beta chains share one sample of origin, sequenced in a study of blood T cells in healthy people across ages. Sample-barcoded 5' priming and a J-beta primer mix drove a second PCR of about 7 to 12 cycles. MiXCR, run by TCRdb on the 5' RACE reads, gives a single entry per CDR3 protein. The sample lists 1.5 million to 2 million distinct CDR3 sequences; 39% were seen once. Input material: blood. These receptors were collected from a human donor in good health.

The chain carries TRBV14 and TRBJ2-5, with D possibly TRBD2 on 6 matching bases. Trimming shortened V by 2 bases and J by 7 bases, and 11 bases separated the two germline ends. The CDR3 contains 13 residues. Germline CDR1 is SGHDN and CDR2 is FVKESK. CDR3 protein: CASSQSLAGTQYF. CDR3 DNA sequence: TGTGCCAGCAGCCAATCACTAGCCGGGACCCAGTACTTC. Complete variable domain (other parts from reference TRBV14 and TRBJ2-5): EAGVTQFPSHSVIEKGQTVTLRCDPISGHDNLYWYRRVMGKEIKFLLHFVKESKQDESGMPNNRFLAERTGGTYSTLKVQPAELEDSGVYFCASSQSLAGTQYFGPGTRLLVL.

This clonotype appeared a few times. CDR3 in DNA: TGTGCCAGCAGTGACAGGGAGACTGAAGCTTTCTTT. Translating gives CASSDRETEAFF. V usage is TRBV2 and J usage is TRBJ1-1, with D possibly TRBD1 on 5 matching bases. The CDR3 covers 12 residues. V dropped 3 bases and J dropped 5 bases, with 7 bases sitting between them. Germline CDR1 SNHLY, CDR2 FYNNEI.

This chain links TRBV4-1 with TRBJ2-1; no definite D call. The germline gives CDR1 MGHRA, CDR2 YSYEKL. This CDR3 has 15 residues. V was shortened by 0 bases and J by 4 bases, with 10 bases between the two germline ends. The CDR3 spells CASSQDTESYNEQFF. Here the CDR3 DNA reads TGCGCCAGCAGCCAAGATACGGAGTCATACAATGAGCAGTTCTTC.

This clonotype is a singleton in its sample. One end of the junction fails to match germline, which may point to a read error. The chain couples TRBV24-1 to TRBJ2-1; TRBD2 agrees at 8 bases. Germline V gene data show CDR1 as KGHDR and CDR2 as SFDVKD. The CDR3 contains 17 residues. The CDR3 reads CATSDTGLESSYNEQFF. The CDR3, as DNA: TGCGCCACCAGTGATACGGGACTAGAGAGCTCCTACAATGAGCAGTTCTTC.

The rearrangement joins TRBV7-2 to TRBJ2-3, with TRBD2 as a possible D gene (6 bases). Germline V gives CDR1 SGHTA, CDR2 FQGNSA. The CDR3 length is 16 residues. V was pared by 5 bases and J by 2 bases, with 17 bases between. The CDR3 DNA reads TGTGCCAGCAGCCCAGGACTAAACCTCCACACAGATACGCAGTATTTT. Translation: CASSPGLNLHTDTQYF.

This clonotype was detected a few times. This sequence joins TRBV6-1 and TRBJ2-1, with 9 bases aligning to TRBD1. V shed 7 bases, J shed 2 bases, and the junction held 3 bases outside the gene matches. Germline V gene data show CDR1 as MNHNS and CDR2 as SASEGT. The CDR3 is 14 amino acids. This chain's CDR3 is CASNRDRAYNEQFF. The CDR3 bases are TGTGCCAGCAACCGGGACAGGGCCTACAATGAGCAGTTCTTC.

The rearrangement links TRBV7-2 to TRBJ1-4; D gene ambiguous. The CDR3 has 12 residues. Germline loops: CDR1 SGHTA, CDR2 FQGNSA. Trimming cost V 6 bases and J 8 bases, with 10 bases left between them. CDR3 sequence reads: CASSHPDEKLFF. The CDR3 nucleotides read TGTGCCAGCAGTCACCCAGACGAAAAACTGTTTTTT. The entire variable domain, with the rest obtained from reference TRBV7-2 and TRBJ1-4, is as follows: GAGVSQSPSNKVTEKGKDVELRCDPISGHTALYWYRQSLGQGLEFLIYFQGNSAPDKSGLPSDRFSAERTGGSVSTLTIQRTQQEDSAVYLCASSHPDEKLFFGSGTQLSVL.

This clonotype was counted only a few times. V usage is TRBV9 and J usage is TRBJ2-5; 10 bases fit TRBD2. After removal of 0 bases from V and 4 bases from J, the junction contained 9 bases not matched to a gene. CDR3 length: 17 residues. Germline lookup yields CDR1 SGDLS and CDR2 YYNGEE. The CDR3 spells CASSVAAVAGGGETQYF. The CDR3 region has the DNA TGTGCCAGCAGCGTAGCCGCGGTAGCGGGGGGAGGAGAGACCCAGTACTTC.

The chain combines TRBV7-2 with TRBJ1-2; D unresolved. V dropped 5 bases and J dropped 4 bases, with 17 bases sitting between them. The CDR3 is 15 residues long. Germline V gene data show CDR1 as SGHTA and CDR2 as FQGNSA. The CDR3 coding sequence is TGTGCCAGCAGCATATTAAGGCCTCCTCTCTATGGCTACACCTTC. Amino acid sequence: CASSILRPPLYGYTF.

V usage is TRBV12-3 or TRBV12-4 and J usage is TRBJ2-1; D ambiguous. Trimming removed 6 bases at V and 0 bases at J, with 9 bases between. The CDR3 loop spans 14 amino acids. The CDR3 coding sequence is TGTGCCAGCAGCCCATATAGCTCCTACAATGAGCAGTTCTTC. As protein: CASSPYSSYNEQFF.

On this clonotype: An end of the junction differs from the germline gene, which may be a read error. The chain recombines TRBV5-1 with TRBJ2-1; TRBD2 matches 15 bases. Looked up from germline, CDR1 is SGHRS and CDR2 is YFSETQ. There are 18 residues in the CDR3. CDR3 residues: CASDKRGTSGGQYNERFF. CDR3 nucleotides: TGCGCCAGCGACAAGAGGGGGACTAGCGGGGGGCAATACAATGAGCGGTTCTTC. Complete variable domain (other parts from reference TRBV5-1 and TRBJ2-1): KAGVTQTPRYLIKTRGQQVTLSCSPISGHRSVSWYQQTPGQGLQFLFEYFSETQRNKGNFPGRFSGRQFSNSRSEMNVSTLELGDSALYLCASDKRGTSGGQYNERFFGPGTRLTVL.

CDR3 nucleotides: TGCGCCAGCAGCTTTGACCCTTCCAACACAGATACGCAGTATTTT. Its protein is CASSFDPSNTDTQYF. This sequence joins TRBV5-1 and TRBJ2-3; unclear D gene. The CDR3 totals 15 residues. V gave up 2 bases and J gave up 2 bases, with 12 bases separating them. Germline lookup yields CDR1 SGHRS and CDR2 YFSETQ.

This clonotype was observed a few times. V and J are TRBV5-1 and TRBJ2-1; 9 bases align to TRBD1. Germline CDR1 SGHRS, CDR2 YFSETQ. After removal of 4 bases from V and 7 bases from J, the junction contained 9 bases not matched to a gene. The CDR3 runs to 15 residues. The CDR3: CASSPGGTGRNEQFF. The CDR3 DNA is TGCGCCAGCAGCCCCGGCGGGACAGGGAGGAATGAGCAGTTCTTC.

The rearrangement uses TRBV3-1 and TRBJ2-5; the D gene is possibly TRBD2 (5 bases). The ends were cut back, 6 bases at V and 11 bases at J, with 16 bases in the middle. CDR3 size: 12 residues. Germline V gene sequence: CDR1 LGHDT, CDR2 YNNKEL (reference sequence). CDR3 amino acids: CASSQLGFEQYF. The CDR3 nucleotides read TGTGCCAGCAGTCAACTAGGCTTTGAGCAGTACTTC.

The V and J genes are TRBV20-1 and TRBJ2-1, with 8 bases aligning to TRBD2. There are 13 residues in the CDR3. Germline lookup yields CDR1 DFQATT and CDR2 SNEGSKA (reference sequence). Trimming took 1 base from V and 12 from J; bases not matched to a gene: 8. CDR3 residues: CSARGSGDTGQFF. The CDR3 DNA follows: TGCAGTGCTAGAGGTAGCGGGGATACTGGGCAGTTCTTC.

This clonotype was found a few times. The chain recombines TRBV5-1 with TRBJ2-7, with TRBD1 matching 8 bases. Germline V lookup: CDR1 SGHRS, CDR2 YFSETQ. The CDR3 is made up of 14 amino acids. The V and J ends lost 4 bases and 1 base, in that order; junction bases with no gene match: 4. CDR3 nucleotide sequence: TGCGCCAGCAGCACCCGGGACAGGTCCTACGAGCAGTACTTC. This sequence encodes CASSTRDRSYEQYF.

This clonotype was observed many times. This rearrangement joins TRBV6-5 to TRBJ2-1; perhaps TRBD2 as D (5 bases). Germline-derived CDR1 and CDR2 are MNHEY and SVGAGI. Trimming took 5 bases from V and 7 from J, leaving 12 bases between them. This CDR3 comprises 13 residues. The CDR3 DNA is TGTGCCAGCAGTGGACGAGGGTATAATGAGCAGTTCTTC. Its translation is CASSGRGYNEQFF.

The gene calls are TRBV7-8 and TRBJ2-3; weak D call: TRBD2 (5 bases). Germline assignment: CDR1 SGHVS and CDR2 FQNEAQ. This CDR3 contains 16 residues. Between the trimmed V and J ends, which lost 4 bases and 0 bases, there was a span of 14 bases. In DNA form, the CDR3 reads TGTGCCAGCAGCTCGGGAAGGGCTATAAGCACAGATACGCAGTATTTT. Its protein is CASSSGRAISTDTQYF.

Concerning this clonotype: One end of the junction is discordant with germline, which a read error may explain. The chain links TRBV6-1 to TRBJ2-6; no definite D call. Germline V lookup: CDR1 MNHNS, CDR2 SASEGT. This CDR3 comprises 16 residues. CDR3: CTSSALGYSGANVLTF. CDR3 nucleotides: TGTACCAGCAGTGCCTTAGGCTACTCTGGGGCCAACGTCCTGACTTTC.

This chain uses TRBV6-5 with TRBJ2-1; 8 positions agree with TRBD2. The CDR3 totals 16 residues. Germline CDR1 MNHEY, CDR2 SVGAGI. V lost 0 bases to trimming and J lost 7 bases; unmatched junction nucleotides: 8. The CDR3: CASSYSRIAGRNEQFF. Here the CDR3 DNA reads TGTGCCAGCAGTTACTCGAGAATAGCGGGGCGAAATGAGCAGTTCTTC.

V gene TRBV6-5 combines with J gene TRBJ1-4; D unclear. CDR1 is MNHEY and CDR2 is SVGAGI in the germline V gene. The CDR3 consists of 14 residues. The ends were cut back, 2 bases at V and 8 bases at J, with 12 bases in the middle. CDR3 residues: CASSYIRSEEKLFF. Here the CDR3 DNA reads TGTGCCAGCAGTTACATCCGGAGCGAAGAAAAACTGTTTTTT.

This clonotype turned up a few times. The CDR3 region is CASSPGGGQEEETQYF. As DNA, the CDR3 is TGTGCCAGCAGCCCGGGCGGAGGACAGGAAGAAGAGACCCAGTACTTC. V is TRBV27 and J is TRBJ2-5, with TRBD1 matching over 7 bases. Germline V gene lookup returns CDR1 MNHEY and CDR2 SMNVEV (reference sequence). Germline trimming cut 6 bases from V and 3 bases from J; bases unmatched to any gene: 13. This CDR3 spans 16 amino acids.

This clonotype was observed many times. The chain joins TRBV12-3 or TRBV12-4 to TRBJ1-1; perhaps TRBD1 as D (5 bases). This CDR3 comprises 12 residues. Trimming cost V 5 bases and J 5 bases, with 9 bases left between them. The chain's CDR3 is CASSPGLTEAFF. The CDR3 DNA follows: TGTGCCAGCAGTCCAGGGTTGACTGAAGCTTTCTTT.

This chain joins TRBV9 and TRBJ2-1; 10 nucleotides agree with TRBD2. From germline, CDR1 is SGDLS and CDR2 YYNGEE. The CDR3 runs 17 residues. Losses at the gene ends were 3 bases for V and 2 bases for J; bases not matched to a gene: 8. The CDR3 loop is CASSALSGGGTYNEQFF. The CDR3, as DNA: TGTGCCAGCAGCGCCCTGAGCGGGGGGGGGACCTACAATGAGCAGTTCTTC.

This clonotype was seen only a few times. The V and J genes are TRBV28 and TRBJ2-1; perhaps TRBD1 as D (6 bases). This CDR3 is built from 13 residues. V lost 4 bases, J lost 9 bases, and 13 bases lay in between. CDR1 is MDHEN, CDR2 SYDVKM, per germline. CDR3 protein: CASSSRGHGEQFF. The CDR3 DNA reads TGTGCCAGCAGTTCTAGGGGACACGGTGAGCAGTTCTTC.

This clonotype was seen only a few times. The V gene is TRBV20-1, the J gene TRBJ2-4, with a possible D match to TRBD2 (5 bases). The DNA end is more similar to TRBJ2-7, so the J call may be wrong. Germline CDR1 DFQATT, CDR2 SNEGSKA (reference sequence). CDR3 length equals 14 residues. The CDR3 sequence is CSAESGLAGTEQYF. CDR3 DNA: TGCAGTGCCGAGAGTGGCCTAGCTGGAACCGAGCAGTACTTC.

This clonotype was counted many times. This chain links TRBV20-1 with TRBJ1-5; no firm D call. The germline gives CDR1 DFQATT, CDR2 SNEGSKA (reference sequence). V dropped 5 bases and J dropped 4 bases, with 15 bases sitting between them. The CDR3 extends over 14 amino acids. The CDR3 loop is CSALKGGSNQPQHF. DNA for the CDR3: TGCAGTGCTCTAAAGGGCGGGTCAAATCAGCCCCAGCATTTT.

The V gene is TRBV3-1, the J gene TRBJ2-3; possible D gene TRBD2, 5 bases. Germline V gene data show CDR1 as LGHDT and CDR2 as YNNKEL (reference sequence). V was pared by 1 base and J by 2 bases, with 13 bases between. The CDR3 is 16 amino acids. The CDR3 sequence: CASSQGLFPDTDTQYF. CDR3 nucleotide sequence: TGTGCCAGCAGCCAAGGACTATTTCCTGACACAGATACGCAGTATTTT.

This sequence joins TRBV7-2 and TRBJ1-1; D remains ambiguous. Trimming pared 3 bases from V and 1 base from J, leaving 12 bases between. CDR3 length equals 15 residues. Germline V lookup: CDR1 SGHTA, CDR2 FQGNSA. CDR3 DNA sequence: TGTGCCAGCAGCTTTTCCAAAAGCCCGAACACTGAAGCTTTCTTT. Its translation is CASSFSKSPNTEAFF.